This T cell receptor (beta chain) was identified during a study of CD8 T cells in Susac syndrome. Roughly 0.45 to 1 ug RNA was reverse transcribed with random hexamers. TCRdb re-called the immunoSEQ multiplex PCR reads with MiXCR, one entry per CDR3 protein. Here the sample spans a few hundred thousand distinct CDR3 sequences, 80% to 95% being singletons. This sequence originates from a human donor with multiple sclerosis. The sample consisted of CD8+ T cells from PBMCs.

CDR3 DNA: TGTGCCAGCAGCAAACTAGCGTTCTCCTACAATGAGCAGTTCTTC. This codes for CASSKLAFSYNEQFF. This chain links TRBV21-1 with TRBJ2-1; no check of the table's D call, TRBD2, against the DNA was made. TRBV21-1 is a documented pseudogene. The CDR3 spans 15 residues.